The clone carrying this T cell receptor beta chain came up once. Clones were read by immunoSEQ multiplex PCR, and TCRdb kept only the in-frame ones, dropping some. The sample carries about 74,000 clones, approximately 87% recorded once. The entry originates in a study of PD-L1 blockade in urothelial cancer. About the study: Beginning in about 2014, patients received atezolizumab, given as 1,200 mg intravenously every 3 weeks. Males with bladder-origin urothelial cancer constituted about 85% of the roughly 30 patients. The analyses of blood took place 3 weeks (second dose) and 6 weeks after treatment start. Median T cell yield per blood sample was 110,000 to 150,000 cells.

Time point defined: pretreatment peripheral blood. CDR1 is MNHEY and CDR2 is SMNVEV in the germline V gene (reference sequence). V lost 5 bases and J lost 6, with 19 bases in between. The CDR3 spans 15 residues. This clonotype was obtained from a man in his 70s with urothelial cancer. V is TRBV27 and J is TRBJ1-2, with D maybe TRBD1 (5 bases). This sample comprised PBMCs, obtained around atezolizumab (anti-PD-L1) treatment. CDR3 sequence (DNA): TGTGCCAGCAGTGACCCGGGGGTGGGTAAGGATGGCTACACCTTC. It yields the protein CASSDPGVGKDGYTF.